The TCR beta chain under discussion was sequenced for a study of T cell responses to AZD1222 COVID-19 vaccine. Findings of the study overall: Repertoire sampling occurred only after the peak T cell response. Reports indicate that nearly half of spike-specific TCRs are directed at unmutated variant regions.

This CDR3 contains 20 residues. V gave up 1 base and J gave up 4 bases; unmatched junction bases: 19. The data were produced by immunoSEQ multiplex PCR, yet TCRdb's version contains in-frame clones alone and is incomplete. The sample includes 100,000 to 120,000 clones, approximately 94% of them seen just once. Note on this clone: Its antigen remains unknown.

The sequencing here drew on peripheral blood, taken 28 days after the second AZD1222 dose. The V call is TRBV5-3, the J call TRBJ2-4, with 8 bases that match TRBD2. TRBV5-3 is an ORF; its function is uncertain. The clonotype was recovered from an adult who received the AZD1222 COVID-19 vaccine. The CDR3 region has the DNA TGTGCCAGAAGCTTGATGTTGGGCGGGGGGCCCCCTCCAACAAAAAACATTCAGTACTTC. Protein: CARSLMLGGGPPPTKNIQYF.